What follows are 6 T cell receptor beta chains derived from one specimen sequenced in a study of a mutant IDH1 vaccine in newly diagnosed glioma (dated by TCRdb to about 2021). What the time point label conveys for this sample: week 5, during vaccination. Each vaccine dose, consisting of 300 ug of a 20-mer mutant IDH1 peptide in Montanide, was administered subcutaneously with topical imiquimod. Their specific antigens are unknown. The library relied on the immunoSEQ multiplex PCR assay. Imported from immuneACCESS, the table was reduced by TCRdb to in-frame sequences with V and J called. These copies leave out some clones; in studies compared against another copy, an unresolved V gene accounts for under half, and the cause of the remainder is not known. The table for this sample lists about 51,000 clones; roughly 78% of them were counted only once. 5.2% of the sample is held by the ten biggest clonotypes.

The source was PBMCs, collected from a glioma patient whose treatment included an IDH1 peptide vaccine. These receptors were taken from a man between 50 and 59 years old with glioma.

This clone has a handful of counts. Other DNA sequences in this sample translate to the same CDR3. V and J are TRBV4-3 and TRBJ2-3; D possibly uses TRBD1 or TRBD2 (5 bases each). The germline V and J ends were trimmed by 1 base and 1 base, with 9 bases remaining between them. This CDR3 contains 15 residues. CDR1 LGHNA and CDR2 YSLEER come from the germline V gene. The CDR3 reads CASSQGGSGTDTQYF. CDR3 sequence (DNA): TGCGCCAGCAGCCAAGGGGGGTCGGGCACAGATACGCAGTATTTT.

This sequence joins TRBV27 and TRBJ1-4; 7 nucleotides line up with TRBD1. Germline-derived CDR1 and CDR2 are MNHEY and SMNVEV (reference sequence). The CDR3 loop spans 15 amino acids. The trim removed 5 bases at V and 4 bases at J, leaving 7 bases unmatched. The CDR3 loop reads CASSPGGLGNEKLFF. The CDR3 coding sequence is TGTGCCAGCAGTCCAGGGGGTCTAGGTAATGAAAAACTGTTTTTT.

A few counts support this clone. The genes are TRBV7-2 and TRBJ2-3; no clear D. Between the trimmed V and J ends, which lost 5 bases and 5 bases, there was a span of 14 bases. CDR1 is SGHTA and CDR2 is FQGNSA in the germline V gene. There are 14 residues in the CDR3. The CDR3 nucleotides are TGTGCCAGCAGCCCCCGTGGTTTGGTAGATACGCAGTATTTT. It specifies CASSPRGLVDTQYF.

This chain joins TRBV6-5 and TRBJ2-7, with 10 bases aligning to TRBD1. The CDR3 loop spans 15 amino acids. The J segment lost 3 bases and the V segment lost 6 bases, leaving 8 bases of the junction unmatched. Germline V CDR1 and CDR2: MNHEY, SVGAGI. CDR3 sequence (DNA): TGTGCCAGCAGCCGGGGGGACAGGGGCCTCTACGAGCAGTACTTC. Its translation is CASSRGDRGLYEQYF.

The genes are TRBV6-5 and TRBJ1-6, with TRBD1 as a possible D gene (5 bases). Trimming stripped 6 bases from V and 0 bases from J, with 9 bases between. The CDR3 totals 15 residues. Germline CDR1 and CDR2: MNHEY and SVGAGI. As DNA, the CDR3 is TGTGCCAGCAGAGGGGCAATCTCCTATAATTCACCCCTCCACTTT. This encodes CASRGAISYNSPLHF.

V gene TRBV6-5 combines with J gene TRBJ1-1; tentatively, D is TRBD1 (5 bases). Per germline, CDR1 MNHEY and CDR2 SVGAGI. V was trimmed by 8 bases and J by 5 bases, leaving 15 bases between them. The CDR3 has 13 amino acids. Here the CDR3 reads CASEALWGTEAFF. Here the CDR3 DNA reads TGTGCCAGCGAGGCGTTATGGGGGACTGAAGCTTTCTTT.